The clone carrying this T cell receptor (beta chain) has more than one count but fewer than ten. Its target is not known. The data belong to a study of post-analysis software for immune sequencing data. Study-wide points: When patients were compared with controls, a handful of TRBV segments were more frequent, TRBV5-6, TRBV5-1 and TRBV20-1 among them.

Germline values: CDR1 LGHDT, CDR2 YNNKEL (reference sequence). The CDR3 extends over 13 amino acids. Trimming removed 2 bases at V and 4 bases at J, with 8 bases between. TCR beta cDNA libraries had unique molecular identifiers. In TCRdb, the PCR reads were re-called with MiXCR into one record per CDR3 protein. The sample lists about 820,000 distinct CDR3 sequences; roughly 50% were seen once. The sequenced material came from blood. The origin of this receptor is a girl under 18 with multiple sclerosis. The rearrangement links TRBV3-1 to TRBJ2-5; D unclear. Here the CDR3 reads CASSQINGETQYF. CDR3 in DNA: TGTGCCAGCAGCCAAATAAACGGAGAGACCCAGTACTTC.